This T cell receptor (beta chain) comes out of a study of metastatic and nonmetastatic thyroid tumors. The CDR3 runs to 11 residues. Germline-derived CDR1 and CDR2 are MDHEN and SYDVKM. Deletions cut 3 bases from V and 7 bases from J, with 6 bases between. No patient had received any treatment before thyroid surgery. With MiXCR, TCRdb called clones anew from the PCR reads. The sample shows 25,000 to 35,000 clones, 17% of them seen only once. Many counts were recorded for this clone. The J gene is TRBJ1-2, the V gene TRBV28; D remains unclear. The sequence was obtained from a female donor with papillary thyroid cancer or a benign thyroid nodule (not recorded which). Some clones in this sample may be carry-over from other donors' samples. Material: blood. The CDR3 here is CASSLERGYTF. For the CDR3, the DNA is TGTGCCAGCAGTTTGGAGCGTGGCTACACCTTC.